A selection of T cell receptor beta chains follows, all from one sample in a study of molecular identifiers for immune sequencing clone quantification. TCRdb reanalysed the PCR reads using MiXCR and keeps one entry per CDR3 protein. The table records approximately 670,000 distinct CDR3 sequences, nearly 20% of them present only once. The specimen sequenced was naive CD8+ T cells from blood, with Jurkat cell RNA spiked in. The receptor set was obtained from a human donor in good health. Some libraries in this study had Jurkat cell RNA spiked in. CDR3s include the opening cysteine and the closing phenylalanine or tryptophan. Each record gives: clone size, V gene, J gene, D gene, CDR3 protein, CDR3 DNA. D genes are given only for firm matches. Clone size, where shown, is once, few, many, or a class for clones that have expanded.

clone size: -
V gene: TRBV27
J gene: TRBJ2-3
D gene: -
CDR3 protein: CASSLLGGRGLGSQYF
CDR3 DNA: TGTGCCAGCAGTTTGTTGGGGGGAAGGGGCTTAGGATCGCAGTATTTT

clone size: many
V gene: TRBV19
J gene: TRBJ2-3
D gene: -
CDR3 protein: CASTPLGASSTDTQYF
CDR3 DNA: TGTGCCAGTACCCCACTGGGGGCCAGTAGCACAGATACGCAGTATTTT

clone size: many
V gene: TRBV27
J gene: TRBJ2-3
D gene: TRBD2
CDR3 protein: CASSPVGVSGSTDTQYF
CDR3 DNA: TGTGCCAGCAGTCCAGTAGGGGTTAGCGGGTCCACAGATACGCAGTATTTT

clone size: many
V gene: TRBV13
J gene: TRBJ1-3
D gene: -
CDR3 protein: CASSSGTSSGNTIYF
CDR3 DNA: TGTGCCAGCAGTTCAGGGACTTCCTCTGGAAACACCATATATTTT

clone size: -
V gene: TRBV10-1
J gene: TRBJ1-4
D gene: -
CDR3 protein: CASSEGAHVNEKLFF
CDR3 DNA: TGCGCCAGCAGTGAGGGTGCACACGTTAATGAAAAACTGTTTTTT

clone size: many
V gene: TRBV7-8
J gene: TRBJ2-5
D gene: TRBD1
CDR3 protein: CASSPVSGTGYETQYF
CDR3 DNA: TGTGCCAGCAGCCCGGTCTCGGGGACAGGGTACGAGACCCAGTACTTC

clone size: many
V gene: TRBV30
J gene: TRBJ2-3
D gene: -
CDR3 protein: CAWSVVHTDTQYF
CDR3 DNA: TGTGCCTGGAGTGTAGTCCACACAGATACGCAGTATTTT

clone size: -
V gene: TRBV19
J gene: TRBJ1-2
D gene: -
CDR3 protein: CASMGGVYGYTF
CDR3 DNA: TGTGCCAGTATGGGGGGGGTCTATGGCTACACCTTC

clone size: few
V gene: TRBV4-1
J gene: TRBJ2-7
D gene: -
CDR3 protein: CASSQDPTDYYEQYF
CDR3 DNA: TGCGCCAGCAGCCAAGATCCAACAGACTACTACGAGCAGTACTTC

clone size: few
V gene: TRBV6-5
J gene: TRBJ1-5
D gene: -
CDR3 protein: CASSKTIGQPQHF
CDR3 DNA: TGTGCCAGCAGTAAGACTATAGGTCAGCCCCAGCATTTT

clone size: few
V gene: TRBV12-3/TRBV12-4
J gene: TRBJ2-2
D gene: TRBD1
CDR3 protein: CASSADRGGGTGELFF
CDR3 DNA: TGTGCCAGCAGTGCCGACAGGGGAGGTGGCACCGGGGAGCTGTTTTTT

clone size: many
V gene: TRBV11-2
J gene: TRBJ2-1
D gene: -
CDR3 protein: CASSLLRASSYNEQFF
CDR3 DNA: TGTGCCAGCAGCTTATTGCGGGCAAGCTCCTACAATGAGCAGTTCTTC

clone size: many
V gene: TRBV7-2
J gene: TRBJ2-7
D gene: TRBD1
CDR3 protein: CASSPGQGSEQYF
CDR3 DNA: TGTGCCAGCAGCCCGGGACAGGGAAGCGAGCAGTACTTC

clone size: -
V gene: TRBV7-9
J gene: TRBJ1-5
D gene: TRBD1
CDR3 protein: CASSRDRGQGMQPQHF
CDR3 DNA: TGTGCCAGCAGCAGGGACAGGGGGCAAGGAATGCAGCCCCAGCATTTT

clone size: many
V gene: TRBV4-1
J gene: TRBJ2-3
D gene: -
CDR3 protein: CASSQVSNADTQYF
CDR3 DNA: TGCGCCAGCAGCCAAGTTTCTAATGCAGATACGCAGTATTTT

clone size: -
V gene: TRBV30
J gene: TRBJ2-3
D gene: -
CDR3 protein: CAWSSSNTQYF
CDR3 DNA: TGTGCCTGGAGTAGTAGTAATACGCAGTATTTT

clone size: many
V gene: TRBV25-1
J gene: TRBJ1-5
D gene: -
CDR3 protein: CASSEVAESQPQHF
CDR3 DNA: TGTGCCAGCTCCGAGGTGGCCGAGAGTCAGCCCCAGCATTTT